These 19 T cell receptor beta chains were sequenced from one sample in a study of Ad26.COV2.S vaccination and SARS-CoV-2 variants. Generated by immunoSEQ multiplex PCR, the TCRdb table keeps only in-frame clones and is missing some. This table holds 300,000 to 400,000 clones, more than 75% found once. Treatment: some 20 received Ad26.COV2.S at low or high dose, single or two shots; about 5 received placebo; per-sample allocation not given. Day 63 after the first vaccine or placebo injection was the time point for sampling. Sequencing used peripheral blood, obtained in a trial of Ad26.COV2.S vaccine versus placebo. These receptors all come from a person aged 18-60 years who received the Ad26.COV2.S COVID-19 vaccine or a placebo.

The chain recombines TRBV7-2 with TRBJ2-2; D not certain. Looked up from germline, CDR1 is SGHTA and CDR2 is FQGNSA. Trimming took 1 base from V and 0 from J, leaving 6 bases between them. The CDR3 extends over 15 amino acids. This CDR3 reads CASSLGLANTGELFF. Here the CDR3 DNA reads TGTGCCAGCAGCTTAGGGTTAGCGAACACCGGGGAGCTGTTTTTT.

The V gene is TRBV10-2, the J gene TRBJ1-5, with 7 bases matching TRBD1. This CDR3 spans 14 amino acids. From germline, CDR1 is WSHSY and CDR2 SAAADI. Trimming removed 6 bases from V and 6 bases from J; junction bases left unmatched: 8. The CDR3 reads CASRGTGEVQPQHF. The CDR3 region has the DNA TGCGCCAGCAGAGGTACAGGGGAAGTTCAGCCCCAGCATTTT.

Here the CDR3 reads CASSSRTQLGETQYF. CDR3 nucleotide sequence: TGTGCCAGCAGCTCTCGGACCCAGTTGGGAGAGACCCAGTACTTC. This chain connects TRBV3-1 (or the pseudogene TRBV3-2) to TRBJ2-5; D unresolved. There are 15 residues in the CDR3. V was trimmed by 5 bases and J by 4 bases, leaving 17 bases between them. Germline values: CDR1 LGHDT, CDR2 YNNKEL (reference sequence).

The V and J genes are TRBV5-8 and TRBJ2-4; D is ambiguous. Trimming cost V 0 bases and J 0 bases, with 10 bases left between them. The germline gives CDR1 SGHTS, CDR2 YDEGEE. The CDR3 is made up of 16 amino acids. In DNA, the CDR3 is TGTGCCAGCAGCTTGGGACGGAGTATAGCCAAAAACATTCAGTACTTC. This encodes CASSLGRSIAKNIQYF.

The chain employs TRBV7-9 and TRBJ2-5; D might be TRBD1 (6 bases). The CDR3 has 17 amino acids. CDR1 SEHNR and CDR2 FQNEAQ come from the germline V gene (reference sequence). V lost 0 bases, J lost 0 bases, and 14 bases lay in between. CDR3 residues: CASSLATGTLYQETQYF. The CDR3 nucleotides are TGTGCCAGCAGCTTAGCCACCGGGACACTCTACCAAGAGACCCAGTACTTC.

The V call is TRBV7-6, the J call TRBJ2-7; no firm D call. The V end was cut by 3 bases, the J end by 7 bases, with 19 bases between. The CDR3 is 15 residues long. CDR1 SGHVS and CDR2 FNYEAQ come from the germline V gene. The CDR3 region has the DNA TGTGCCAGCAGCTTCGCTGAAGGGTTCCCCTGGGAGCAGTACTTC. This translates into CASSFAEGFPWEQYF.

This chain's CDR3 is CASSQQTGGYGYTF. CDR3 DNA sequence: TGTGCCAGCAGCCAACAGACAGGGGGCTATGGCTACACCTTC. This rearrangement joins TRBV4-2 to TRBJ1-2; 9 positions match TRBD1. The CDR3 is made up of 14 amino acids. V lost 2 bases, J lost 4 bases, and 2 bases stayed unmatched. Germline CDR1 reads LGHNA; CDR2 reads YNFKEQ.

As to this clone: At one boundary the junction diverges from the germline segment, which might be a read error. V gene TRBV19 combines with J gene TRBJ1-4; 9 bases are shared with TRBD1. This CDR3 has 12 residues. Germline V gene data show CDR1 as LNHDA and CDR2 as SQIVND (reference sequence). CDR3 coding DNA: TGTGCCAGTAGTCAACGGGACAGGGAGTTTCGTTTT. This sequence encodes CASSQRDREFRF.

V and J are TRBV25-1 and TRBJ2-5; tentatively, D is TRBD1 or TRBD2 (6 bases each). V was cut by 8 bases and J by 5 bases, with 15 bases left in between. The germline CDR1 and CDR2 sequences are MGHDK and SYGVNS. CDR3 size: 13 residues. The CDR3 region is CASVWGAEETQYF. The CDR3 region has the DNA TGTGCCAGCGTGTGGGGGGCTGAGGAGACCCAGTACTTC.

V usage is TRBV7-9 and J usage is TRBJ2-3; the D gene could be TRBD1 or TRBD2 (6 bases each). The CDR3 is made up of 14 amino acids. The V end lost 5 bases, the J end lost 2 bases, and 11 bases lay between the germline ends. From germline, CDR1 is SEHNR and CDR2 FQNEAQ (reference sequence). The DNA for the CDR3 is TGTGCCAGCAGCCAGAGGGGGGACACAGATACGCAGTATTTT. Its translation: CASSQRGDTDTQYF.

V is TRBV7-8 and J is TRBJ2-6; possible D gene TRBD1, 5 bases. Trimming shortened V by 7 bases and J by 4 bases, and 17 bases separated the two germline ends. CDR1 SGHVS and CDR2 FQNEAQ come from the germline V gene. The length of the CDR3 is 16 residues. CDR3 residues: CASTPTTGAGANVLTF. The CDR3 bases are TGTGCCAGCACCCCGACCACAGGCGCCGGGGCCAACGTCCTGACTTTC.

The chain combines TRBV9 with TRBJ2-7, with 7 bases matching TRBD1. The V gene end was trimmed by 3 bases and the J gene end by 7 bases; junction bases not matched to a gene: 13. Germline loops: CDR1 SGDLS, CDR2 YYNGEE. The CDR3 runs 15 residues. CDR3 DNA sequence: TGTGCCAGCAGCGCCTATTTGACAGGGAAGAATGAGCAGTACTTC. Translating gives CASSAYLTGKNEQYF.

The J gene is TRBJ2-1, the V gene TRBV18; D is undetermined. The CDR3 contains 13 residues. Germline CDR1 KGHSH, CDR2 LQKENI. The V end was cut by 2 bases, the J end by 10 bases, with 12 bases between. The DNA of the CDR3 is TGTGCCAGCTCACCAACGGAGTCTCGGGAGCAGTTCTTC. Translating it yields CASSPTESREQFF. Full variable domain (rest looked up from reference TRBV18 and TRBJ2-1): NAGVMQNPRHLVRRRGQEARLRCSPMKGHSHVYWYRQLPEEGLKFMVYLQKENIIDESGMPKERFSAEFPKEGPSILRIQQVVRGDSAAYFCASSPTESREQFFGPGTRLTVL.

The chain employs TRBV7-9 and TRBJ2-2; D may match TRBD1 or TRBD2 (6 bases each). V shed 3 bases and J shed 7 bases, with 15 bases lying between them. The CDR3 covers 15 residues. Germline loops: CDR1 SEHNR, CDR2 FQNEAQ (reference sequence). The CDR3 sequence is CASSFPPGAGGELFF. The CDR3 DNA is TGTGCCAGCAGCTTCCCCCCGGGGGCAGGCGGGGAGCTGTTTTTT.

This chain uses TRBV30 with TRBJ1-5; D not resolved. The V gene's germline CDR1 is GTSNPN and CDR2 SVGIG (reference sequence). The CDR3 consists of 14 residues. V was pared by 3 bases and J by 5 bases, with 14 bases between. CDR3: CAWSLEGGDQPQHF. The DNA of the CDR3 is TGTGCCTGGAGCCTGGAAGGCGGGGATCAGCCCCAGCATTTT.

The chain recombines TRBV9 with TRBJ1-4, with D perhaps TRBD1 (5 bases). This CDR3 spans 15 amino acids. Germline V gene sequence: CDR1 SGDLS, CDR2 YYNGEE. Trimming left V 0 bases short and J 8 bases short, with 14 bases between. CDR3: CASSVGGTTLEKLFF. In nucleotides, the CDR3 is TGTGCCAGCAGCGTAGGAGGGACTACATTAGAAAAACTGTTTTTT.

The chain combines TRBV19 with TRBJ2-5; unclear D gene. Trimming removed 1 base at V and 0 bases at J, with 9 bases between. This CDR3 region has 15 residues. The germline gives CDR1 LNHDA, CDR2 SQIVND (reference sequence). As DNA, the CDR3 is TGTGCCAGTAGTATAGGTAGCCTGTACCAAGAGACCCAGTACTTC. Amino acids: CASSIGSLYQETQYF. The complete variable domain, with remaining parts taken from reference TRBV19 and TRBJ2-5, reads DGGITQSPKYLFRKEGQNVTLSCEQNLNHDAMYWYRQDPGQGLRLIYYSQIVNDFQKGDIAEGYSVSREKKESFPLTVTSAQKNPTAFYLCASSIGSLYQETQYFGPGTRLLVL.

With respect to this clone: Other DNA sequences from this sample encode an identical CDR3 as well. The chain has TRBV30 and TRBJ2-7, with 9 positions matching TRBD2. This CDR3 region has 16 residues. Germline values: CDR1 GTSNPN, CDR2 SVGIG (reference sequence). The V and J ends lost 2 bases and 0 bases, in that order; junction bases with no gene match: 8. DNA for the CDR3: TGTGCCTGGAGTAGGGGTCGCGGGGGGGCCTCCTACGAGCAGTACTTC. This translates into CAWSRGRGGASYEQYF.

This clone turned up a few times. CDR3 DNA sequence: TGTGCCAGCAGTGAAGCAATGTCCAGGGAGGGCTACACCTTC. Residues: CASSEAMSREGYTF. The V call is TRBV2, the J call TRBJ1-2, with D possibly TRBD1 on 5 matching bases. Germline CDR1 SNHLY, CDR2 FYNNEI. CDR3 length equals 14 residues. V was trimmed by 0 bases and J by 8 bases, leaving 13 bases between them.